The entry below describes one TCR beta chain. The antigen is not known. The source of the sample is a study of T cells after yellow fever vaccination. The overall study: The SMART-Seq v4 Ultra Low Input method served to prepare the low-cell-number fractions.

MiXCR, applied by TCRdb to the 5' RACE reads, yields one record per CDR3 protein. The table lists a few hundred thousand distinct CDR3 sequences, under 15% of them singletons. This CDR3 has 16 residues. V gave up 5 bases and J gave up 6 bases, with 21 bases separating them. Germline-derived CDR1 and CDR2 are SGHAT and FQNNGV. Study-level points and caveats: Clones that expanded after primary vaccination mostly reappeared after the booster (over 95% CD4, approximately 85% CD8). Repertoires sorted by FACS could include abundant clonotypes that are contaminants from the bulk population. A small proportion of clonotypes was detected in both the CD4 and CD8 compartments.

The source is a man between 25 and 39 years old who received the YFV17D yellow fever vaccine. This chain connects TRBV11-2 to TRBJ2-3; D possibly corresponds to TRBD2 (7 bases). The sample was CD4+ T cells sorted from PBMCs, taken 45 days after the yellow fever booster vaccination. This chain's CDR3 is CASSVLRGRAADTQYF. DNA of the CDR3: TGTGCCAGCAGCGTCCTGAGGGGGAGGGCGGCTGATACGCAGTATTTT.